These T cell receptor beta chains were read from a single sample in a study of identical twins. TCRdb recomputed calls from the 5' RACE reads with MiXCR, one row per CDR3 protein. In the table there are some 1,600,000 distinct CDR3 sequences, about 32% of which are singletons. Sequenced material: cord blood. Receptors were obtained from a newborn girl in good health. The CDR3 runs from the conserved cysteine through the conserved F or W. The order of the fields is D gene, V gene, J gene, clone size, CDR3 length, CDR3 DNA, CDR3 protein. A D gene is named only where the DNA matches it firmly. Not every row has a clone size; where given, it reads once, few, many or a size class.

-	TRBV18	TRBJ2-4	-	13	TGTGCCAGCTCACCGACAGCAGAAAACATTCAGTACTTC	CASSPTAENIQYF
-	TRBV25-1	TRBJ2-5	-	15	TGTGCCAGCAGTGAACACGGCGCCGGGCGGGAGACCCAGTACTTC	CASSEHGAGRETQYF
-	TRBV2	TRBJ1-2	-	12	TGTGCCAGCGGGGACCTCGACTATGGCTACACCTTC	CASGDLDYGYTF
-	TRBV19	TRBJ2-7	few	14	TGTGCCAGTAGTATGGGCAGGAGCTCCTACGAGCAGTACTTC	CASSMGRSSYEQYF
-	TRBV20-1	TRBJ2-2	-	13	TGCAGTGCTCACGCTAGCAGCACCGGGGAGCTGTTTTTT	CSAHASSTGELFF
-	TRBV6-1	TRBJ1-5	few	12	TGTGCCAGCAGCGCCCTGGGGTGGCCCCAGCATTTT	CASSALGWPQHF
TRBD2	TRBV5-4	TRBJ2-6	-	15	TGTGCCAGCAGACTAGCGAGCTCTGGGGCCAACGTCCTGACTTTC	CASRLASSGANVLTF
TRBD2	TRBV5-6	TRBJ2-1	-	15	TGTGCCAGCAGCTGGGGCGGGAGAATCTACAATGAGCAGTTCTTC	CASSWGGRIYNEQFF
-	TRBV7-9	TRBJ1-2	-	14	TGTGCCAGCAGCTGGGAGCAGGGTCAAGGTGGCTACACCTTC	CASSWEQGQGGYTF
TRBD1	TRBV9	TRBJ2-5	-	13	TGTGCCAGCAGCGTTCGACAGGGTCAGACCCAGTACTTC	CASSVRQGQTQYF
-	TRBV28	TRBJ1-2	-	14	TGTGCCAGCAGTTTGGGGTCTTTGGGCTATGGCTACACCTTC	CASSLGSLGYGYTF
-	TRBV12-3/TRBV12-4	TRBJ2-2	few	15	TGTGCCAGCAGTTTAAGACAGGCGAACACCGGGGAGCTGTTTTTT	CASSLRQANTGELFF
TRBD1	TRBV27	TRBJ2-7	few	15	TGTGCCAGCAGTTCACCCATCACAGGGGTCTACGAGCAGTACTTC	CASSSPITGVYEQYF
-	TRBV5-1	TRBJ1-5	few	17	TGCGCCAGGAGAGGGGGGAACCCGTCCTCCAGCAATCAGCCCCAGCATTTT	CARRGGNPSSSNQPQHF
TRBD1	TRBV11-2	TRBJ1-2	few	15	TGTGCCAGCAGCACCAAGACAGGGACGGACTATGGCTACACCTTC	CASSTKTGTDYGYTF
-	TRBV4-1	TRBJ2-2	-	15	TGCGCCAGCAGCCAAGCGGCTACGAACACCGGGGAGCTGTTTTTT	CASSQAATNTGELFF
-	TRBV20-1	TRBJ1-6	few	19	TGCAGTGCTAGAGACGGGACGAGACTGATAAGGATAGATAATTCACCCCTCCACTTT	CSARDGTRLIRIDNSPLHF
-	TRBV10-3	TRBJ2-7	-	15	TGTGCCATCAGTGAGTCGACTGACTTTGCCTACGAGCAGTACTTC	CAISESTDFAYEQYF
-	TRBV4-2	TRBJ2-3	few	17	TGTGCCAGCAGCTTAGAACTAGCAGGAGGGCCCACACATACGCAGTATTTT	CASSLELAGGPTHTQYF
-	TRBV24-1	TRBJ1-2	few	12	TGTGCCACCAGTACAGCTAACTATGGCTACACCTTC	CATSTANYGYTF
-	TRBV19	TRBJ1-2	-	14	TGTGCCAGTAGTATTGCCAGGGGAGACTATGGCTACACCTTC	CASSIARGDYGYTF
-	TRBV20-1	TRBJ2-7	-	13	TGCAGTGCTAGACCCCGCAGGGGCAACGAGCAGTACTTC	CSARPRRGNEQYF
-	TRBV6-5	TRBJ1-2	once	14	TGTGCCAGCAGTGACGTGGACAGAGGGTATGGCTACACCTTC	CASSDVDRGYGYTF
TRBD2	TRBV4-2	TRBJ2-3	few	15	TGTGCCAGCAGCCAAGGTCGGGGAGGGCCAGATACGCAGTATTTT	CASSQGRGGPDTQYF
-	TRBV21-1	TRBJ2-1	-	13	TGTGCCAGCAGCGACACTATATACAATGAGCAGTTCTTC	CASSDTIYNEQFF
-	TRBV21-1	TRBJ2-2	few	13	TGTGCCAGCAGCAAAATGGGCACCGGGGAGCTGTTTTTT	CASSKMGTGELFF
TRBD2	TRBV12-3/TRBV12-4	TRBJ2-1	few	13	TGTGCCAGCAGTTACGCCCGGGGGGGTGAGCAGTTCTTC	CASSYARGGEQFF
-	TRBV10-3	TRBJ2-1	few	14	TGTGCCATCAGTGAGTCCCGGGCCTACAATGAGCAGTTCTTC	CAISESRAYNEQFF
-	TRBV6-6	TRBJ2-1	few	12	TGTGCCAGCAGTTACCCCAATTTTGAGCAGTTCTTC	CASSYPNFEQFF
TRBD2	TRBV5-1	TRBJ2-7	few	17	TGCGCCAGCAGCTGGGGACCTAGGACTAGCGGGAGATCGTGGCAGTACTTC	CASSWGPRTSGRSWQYF
-	TRBV6-2/TRBV6-3	TRBJ2-7	-	14	TGTGCCAGCAGTTACCCGATGAAGGACTACGAGCAGTACTTC	CASSYPMKDYEQYF
TRBD2	TRBV6-5	TRBJ2-1	-	18	TGTGCCCGCAGTTACTCGACTATTAGCGGGGGGTACTGGAATGAGCAGTTCTTC	CARSYSTISGGYWNEQFF
-	TRBV6-5	TRBJ2-5	-	14	TGTGCCAGCAGTTACCACAGGGCTAAGGAGACCCAGTACTTC	CASSYHRAKETQYF
TRBD1	TRBV6-1	TRBJ2-7	-	15	TGTGCCAGCAGCCGAGAGGGACAGACAGCTTACGAGCAGTACTTC	CASSREGQTAYEQYF
TRBD2	TRBV9	TRBJ2-1	-	14	TGTGCCAGCAGCGTACTAGCGGGAGTTGATGAGCAGTTCTTC	CASSVLAGVDEQFF
TRBD1	TRBV25-1	TRBJ2-7	few	16	TGTGCCAGCAGTGAACCAACCGGGACAGGGGGCTACGAGCAGTACTTC	CASSEPTGTGGYEQYF
-	TRBV3-1	TRBJ2-3	-	15	TGTGCCAGCAGCCAAGCGATGACTAACCGGGATACGCAGTATTTT	CASSQAMTNRDTQYF
-	TRBV20-1	TRBJ1-1	few	12	TGCAGTGCTAGAGAGGGGATCTCGGGGGCTTTCTTT	CSAREGISGAFF
-	TRBV18	TRBJ2-4	-	14	TGTGCCAGCTCACCACACTTAGCCAAAAACATTCAGTACTTC	CASSPHLAKNIQYF
TRBD1	TRBV11-2	TRBJ2-3	few	15	TGTGCCAGCAGCTCACAGGGGGCAGTTACAGATACGCAGTATTTT	CASSSQGAVTDTQYF
-	TRBV19	TRBJ1-5	-	16	TGTGCCAGTAGTCCCTCGAAAGACAGGCTGGATCAGCCCCAGCATTTT	CASSPSKDRLDQPQHF
-	TRBV5-6	TRBJ2-5	-	16	TGTGCCAGCAGCTTGTGGTTCATGCGGGAAGGCGAGACCCAGTACTTC	CASSLWFMREGETQYF
-	TRBV28	TRBJ2-1	-	14	TGTGCCAGTCAAGGAGGGAGAGGTTCCAATGAGCAGTTCTTC	CASQGGRGSNEQFF
-	TRBV5-1	TRBJ2-3	few	15	TGCGCCAGCAGTAAGACGGAGACTAGCACAGATACGCAGTATTTT	CASSKTETSTDTQYF
-	TRBV2	TRBJ1-2	-	19	TGTGCCAGCAGTGAAGCTTGGGAGAGACACCGGAACCCTAACTATGGCTACACCTTC	CASSEAWERHRNPNYGYTF
TRBD2	TRBV20-1	TRBJ2-5	-	13	TGCAGTGAAGCGGGAGGACCTAAAGAGACCCAGTACTTC	CSEAGGPKETQYF
-	TRBV7-9	TRBJ1-2	many	12	TGTGCCAGCAGCTTAGGTCCTGGTGGCTACACCTTC	CASSLGPGGYTF
-	TRBV1	TRBJ2-3	few	12	TGCACCAGCAGCCAGGCAACAGATACGCAGTATTTT	CTSSQATDTQYF